This TCR beta chain was sequenced for a study of blood T cell repertoires in COVID-19. For the study at large: There were acute and convalescent COVID-19 samples, and they came from the United States, Italy and Spain. From T cells, B-cell-depleted T cells, or PBMCs came the material, which was cDNA or gDNA.

The V gene lost 4 bases and the J gene lost 1 base, with 10 bases spanning the gap. Germline values: CDR1 MRHNA, CDR2 SNTAGT. This CDR3 comprises 14 residues. Original data processing: By means of reference gene primer amplification, nucleated cell counts were estimated. Using immunoSEQ multiplex PCR, the repertoire was profiled, and TCRdb retains in-frame clones only, with some absent. The V and J calls and the clone size are those of that table, but D and trimming were determined from the DNA. The sample yields about 59,000 clones, roughly 80% seen once. The sample was peripheral blood. V usage is TRBV6-4 and J usage is TRBJ2-5, with D hard to call. This clonotype originated in a human donor in a cohort sampled during active COVID-19. The CDR3 spells CASSATGTQETQYF. For the CDR3, the DNA is TGTGCCAGCAGTGCTACCGGTACCCAAGAGACCCAGTACTTC.